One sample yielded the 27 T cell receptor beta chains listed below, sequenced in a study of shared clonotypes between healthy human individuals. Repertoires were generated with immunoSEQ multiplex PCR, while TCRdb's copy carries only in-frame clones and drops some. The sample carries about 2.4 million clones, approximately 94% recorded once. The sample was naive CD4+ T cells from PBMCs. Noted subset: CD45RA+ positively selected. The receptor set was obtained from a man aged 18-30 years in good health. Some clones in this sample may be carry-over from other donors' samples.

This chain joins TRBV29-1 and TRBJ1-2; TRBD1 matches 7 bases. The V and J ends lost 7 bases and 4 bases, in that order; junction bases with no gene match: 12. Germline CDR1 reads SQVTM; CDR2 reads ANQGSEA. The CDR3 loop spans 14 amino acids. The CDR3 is CSALQGWDGYGYTF. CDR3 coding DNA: TGCAGCGCTCTACAGGGGTGGGATGGCTATGGCTACACCTTC.

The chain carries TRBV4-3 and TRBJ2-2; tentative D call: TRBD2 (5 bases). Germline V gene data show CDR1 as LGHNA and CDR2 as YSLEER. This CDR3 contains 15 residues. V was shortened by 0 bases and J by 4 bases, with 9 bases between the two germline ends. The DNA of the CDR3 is TGCGCCAGCAGCCAAGAAGACCTAGCCACCGGGGAGCTGTTTTTT. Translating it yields CASSQEDLATGELFF.

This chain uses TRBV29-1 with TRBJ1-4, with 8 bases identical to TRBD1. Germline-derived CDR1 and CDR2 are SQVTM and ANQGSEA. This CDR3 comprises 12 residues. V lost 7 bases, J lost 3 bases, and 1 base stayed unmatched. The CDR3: CSATGANEKLFF. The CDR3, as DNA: TGCAGCGCGACAGGGGCTAATGAAAAACTGTTTTTT. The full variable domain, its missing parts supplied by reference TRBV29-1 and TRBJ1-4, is SAVISQKPSRDICQRGTSLTIQCQVDSQVTMMFWYRQQPGQSLTLIATANQGSEATYESGFVIDKFPISRPNLTFSTLTVSNMSPEDSSIYLCSATGANEKLFFGSGTQLSVL.

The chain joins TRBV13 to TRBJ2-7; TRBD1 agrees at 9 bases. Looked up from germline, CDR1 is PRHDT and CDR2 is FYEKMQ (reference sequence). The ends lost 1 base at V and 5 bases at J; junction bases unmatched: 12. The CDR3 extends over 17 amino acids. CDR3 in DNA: TGTGCCAGCAGCTTAGCGGAGTTACAGGGGGCGTCTCACGAGCAGTACTTC. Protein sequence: CASSLAELQGASHEQYF.

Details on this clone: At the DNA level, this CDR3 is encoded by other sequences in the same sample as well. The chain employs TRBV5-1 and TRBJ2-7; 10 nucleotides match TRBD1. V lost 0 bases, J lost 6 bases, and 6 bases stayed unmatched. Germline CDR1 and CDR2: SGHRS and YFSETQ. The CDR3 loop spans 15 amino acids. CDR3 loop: CASSLGDRGTGEQYF. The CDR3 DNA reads TGCGCCAGCAGCTTGGGGGACAGGGGAACCGGCGAGCAGTACTTC.

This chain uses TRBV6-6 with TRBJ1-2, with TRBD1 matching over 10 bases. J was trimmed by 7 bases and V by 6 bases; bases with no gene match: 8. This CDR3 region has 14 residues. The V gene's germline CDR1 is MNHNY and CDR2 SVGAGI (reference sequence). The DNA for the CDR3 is TGTGCCAGCAGCGCGCCCGGGACAGGGGTTGGCTACACCTTC. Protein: CASSAPGTGVGYTF.

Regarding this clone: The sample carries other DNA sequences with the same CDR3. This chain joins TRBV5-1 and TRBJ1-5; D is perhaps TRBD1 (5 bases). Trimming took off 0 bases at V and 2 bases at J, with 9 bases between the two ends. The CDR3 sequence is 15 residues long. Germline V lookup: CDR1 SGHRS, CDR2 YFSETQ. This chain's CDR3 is CASSLEGAGNQPQHF. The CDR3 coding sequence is TGCGCCAGCAGCTTGGAAGGGGCAGGCAATCAGCCCCAGCATTTT.

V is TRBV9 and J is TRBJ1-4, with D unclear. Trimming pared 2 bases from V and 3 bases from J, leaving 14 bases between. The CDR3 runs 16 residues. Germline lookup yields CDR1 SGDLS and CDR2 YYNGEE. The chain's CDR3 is CASSVSLEAANEKLFF. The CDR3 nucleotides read TGTGCCAGCAGCGTGAGCCTGGAGGCGGCTAATGAAAAACTGTTTTTT.

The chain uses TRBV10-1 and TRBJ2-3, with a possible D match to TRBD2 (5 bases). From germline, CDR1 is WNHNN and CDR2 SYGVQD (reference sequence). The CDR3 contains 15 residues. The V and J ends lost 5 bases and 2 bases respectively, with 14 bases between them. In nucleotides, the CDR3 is TGCGCCAGCAGTTCCGGGAACCTAGACACAGATACGCAGTATTTT. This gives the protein CASSSGNLDTDTQYF.

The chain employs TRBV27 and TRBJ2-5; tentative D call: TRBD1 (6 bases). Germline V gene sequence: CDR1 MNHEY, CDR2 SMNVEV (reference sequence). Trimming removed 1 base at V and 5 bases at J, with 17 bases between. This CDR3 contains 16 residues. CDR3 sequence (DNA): TGTGCCAGCAGTTTATGGTCCGGGTCAGGGGTTGAGACCCAGTACTTC. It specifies CASSLWSGSGVETQYF.

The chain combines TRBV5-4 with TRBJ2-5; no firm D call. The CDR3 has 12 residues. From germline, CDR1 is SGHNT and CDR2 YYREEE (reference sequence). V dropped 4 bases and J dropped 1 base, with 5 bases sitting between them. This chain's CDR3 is CASSAAQETQYF. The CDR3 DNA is TGTGCCAGCAGCGCAGCCCAAGAGACCCAGTACTTC.

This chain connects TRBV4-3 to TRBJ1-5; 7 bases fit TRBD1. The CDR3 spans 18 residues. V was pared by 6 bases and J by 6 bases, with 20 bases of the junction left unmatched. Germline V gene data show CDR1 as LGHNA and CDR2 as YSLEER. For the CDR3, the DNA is TGCGCCAGCAGTACAACTTATAACAGGGGCTCGGGGGTTCAGCCCCAGCATTTT. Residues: CASSTTYNRGSGVQPQHF.

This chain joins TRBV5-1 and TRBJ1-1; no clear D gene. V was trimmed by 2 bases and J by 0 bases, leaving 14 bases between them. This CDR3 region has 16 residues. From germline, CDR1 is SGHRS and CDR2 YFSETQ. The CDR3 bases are TGCGCCAGCAGCTTTGATCCGGGAAACCTGAACACTGAAGCTTTCTTT. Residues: CASSFDPGNLNTEAFF.

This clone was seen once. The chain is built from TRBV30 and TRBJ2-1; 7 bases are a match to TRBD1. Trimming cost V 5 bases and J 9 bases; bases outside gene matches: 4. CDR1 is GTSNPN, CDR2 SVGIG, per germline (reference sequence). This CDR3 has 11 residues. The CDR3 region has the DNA TGTGCCTGGCGACAGGGATCTGAGCAGTTCTTC. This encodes CAWRQGSEQFF.

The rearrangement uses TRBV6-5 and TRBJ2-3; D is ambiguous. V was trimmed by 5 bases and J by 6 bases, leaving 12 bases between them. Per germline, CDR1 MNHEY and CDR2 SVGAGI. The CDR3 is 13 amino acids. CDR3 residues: CASSAHGWDTQYF. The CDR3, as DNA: TGTGCCAGCAGTGCTCACGGTTGGGATACGCAGTATTTT.

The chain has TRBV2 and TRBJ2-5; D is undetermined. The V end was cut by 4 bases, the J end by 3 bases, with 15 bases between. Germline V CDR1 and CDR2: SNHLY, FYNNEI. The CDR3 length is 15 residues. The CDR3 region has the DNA TGTGCCAGCAGTGGCGCGACATTCCGCAAAGAGACCCAGTACTTC. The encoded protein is CASSGATFRKETQYF.

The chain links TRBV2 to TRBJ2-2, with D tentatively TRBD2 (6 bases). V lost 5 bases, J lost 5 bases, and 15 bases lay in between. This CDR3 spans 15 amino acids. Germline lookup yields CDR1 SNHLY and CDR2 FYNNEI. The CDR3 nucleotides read TGTGCCAGCAGTTTCCGTGCGGGGAGGACCGGGGAGCTGTTTTTT. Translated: CASSFRAGRTGELFF.

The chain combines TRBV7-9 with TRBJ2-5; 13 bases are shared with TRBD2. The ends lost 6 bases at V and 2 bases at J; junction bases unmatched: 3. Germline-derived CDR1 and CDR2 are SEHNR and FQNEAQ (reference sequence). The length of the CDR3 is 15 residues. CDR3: CASRGTSGTQETQYF. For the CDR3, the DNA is TGTGCCAGCAGGGGGACTAGCGGGACACAAGAGACCCAGTACTTC. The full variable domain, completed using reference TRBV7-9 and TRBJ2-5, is DTGVSQNPRHKITKRGQNVTFRCDPISEHNRLYWYRQTLGQGPEFLTYFQNEAQLEKSRLLSDRFSAERPKGSFSTLEIQRTEQGDSAMYLCASRGTSGTQETQYFGPGTRLLVL.

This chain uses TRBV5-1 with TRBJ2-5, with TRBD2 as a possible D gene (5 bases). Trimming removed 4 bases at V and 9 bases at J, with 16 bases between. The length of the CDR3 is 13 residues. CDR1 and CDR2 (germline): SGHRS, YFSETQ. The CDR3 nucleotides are TGCGCCAGCAGCACTAATGCGGGCCAGGCCCAGTACTTC. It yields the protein CASSTNAGQAQYF. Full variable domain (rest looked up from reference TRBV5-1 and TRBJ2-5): KAGVTQTPRYLIKTRGQQVTLSCSPISGHRSVSWYQQTPGQGLQFLFEYFSETQRNKGNFPGRFSGRQFSNSRSEMNVSTLELGDSALYLCASSTNAGQAQYFGPGTRLLVL.

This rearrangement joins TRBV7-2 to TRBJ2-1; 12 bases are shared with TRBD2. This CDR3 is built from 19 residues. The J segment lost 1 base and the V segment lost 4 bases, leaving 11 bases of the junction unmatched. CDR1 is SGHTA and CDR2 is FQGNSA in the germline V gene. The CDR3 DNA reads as TGTGCCAGCAGCTCCCCGCCGGGACTAGCGGGTCTGTCCTACAATGAGCAGTTCTTC. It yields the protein CASSSPPGLAGLSYNEQFF.

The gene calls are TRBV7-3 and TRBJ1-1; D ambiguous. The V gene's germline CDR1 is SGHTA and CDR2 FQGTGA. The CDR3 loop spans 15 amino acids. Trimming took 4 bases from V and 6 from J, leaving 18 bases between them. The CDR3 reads CASSSTPGSRSEAFF. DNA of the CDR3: TGTGCCAGCAGCTCTACTCCGGGCAGTAGGTCTGAAGCTTTCTTT.

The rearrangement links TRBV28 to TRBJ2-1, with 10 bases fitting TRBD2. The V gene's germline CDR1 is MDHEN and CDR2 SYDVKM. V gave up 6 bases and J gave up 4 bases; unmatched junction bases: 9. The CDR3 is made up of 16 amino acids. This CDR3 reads CASSRTGTSAYNEQFF. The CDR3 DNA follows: TGTGCCAGCAGCCGAACCGGGACTAGCGCGTACAATGAGCAGTTCTTC.

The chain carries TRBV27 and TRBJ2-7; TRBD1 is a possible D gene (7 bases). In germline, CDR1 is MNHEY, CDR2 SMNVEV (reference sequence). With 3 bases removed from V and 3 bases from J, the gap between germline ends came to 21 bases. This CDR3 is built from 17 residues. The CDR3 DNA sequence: TGTGCCAGCAGTTTGAGTAGCGGACAGGTGGGGATCTACGAGCAGTACTTC. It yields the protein CASSLSSGQVGIYEQYF.

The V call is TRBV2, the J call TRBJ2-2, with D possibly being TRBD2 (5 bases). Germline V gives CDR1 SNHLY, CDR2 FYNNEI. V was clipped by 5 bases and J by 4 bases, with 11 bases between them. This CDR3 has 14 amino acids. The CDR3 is CASSPTRSTGELFF. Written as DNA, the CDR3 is TGTGCCAGCAGTCCCACTAGATCCACCGGGGAGCTGTTTTTT.

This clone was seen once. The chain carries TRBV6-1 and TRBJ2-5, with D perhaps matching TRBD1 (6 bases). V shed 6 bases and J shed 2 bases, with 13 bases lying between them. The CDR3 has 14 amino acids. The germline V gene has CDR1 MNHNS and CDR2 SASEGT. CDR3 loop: CASSPGTLQETQYF. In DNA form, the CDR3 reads TGTGCCAGCAGCCCAGGGACATTACAAGAGACCCAGTACTTC.

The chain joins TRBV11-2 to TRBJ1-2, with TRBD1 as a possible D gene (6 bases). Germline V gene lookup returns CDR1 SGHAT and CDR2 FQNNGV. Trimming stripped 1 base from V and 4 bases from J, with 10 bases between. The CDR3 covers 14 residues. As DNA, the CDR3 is TGTGCCAGCAGCTTAGTTACAGGGAGCTATGGCTACACCTTC. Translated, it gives CASSLVTGSYGYTF.

The CDR3 spells CASSLTPPGAYNEQFF. In DNA, the CDR3 is TGTGCCAGCAGCTTAACCCCCCCGGGGGCCTACAATGAGCAGTTCTTC. The chain combines TRBV7-6 with TRBJ2-1, with a possible D match to TRBD2 (6 bases). The CDR3 loop spans 16 amino acids. The germline gives CDR1 SGHVS, CDR2 FNYEAQ. V was trimmed by 2 bases and J by 2 bases, leaving 13 bases between them.